This record covers a single TCR beta chain. Its specificity is unknown. The sample comes from a study of response to subunit inactivated influenza vaccine. Broader study findings: A suggestion made by the authors is that each seasonal influenza vaccination recruits few new T cells.

MiXCR, run by TCRdb on the RT-PCR reads, gives a single entry per CDR3 protein. This repertoire shows 650,000 to 800,000 distinct CDR3 sequences, approximately 15% found once; its top ten account for around 7%. The germline gives CDR1 DFQATT, CDR2 SNEGSKA (reference sequence). V dropped 6 bases and J dropped 4 bases, with 16 bases sitting between them. The length of the CDR3 is 14 residues. The chain is built from TRBV20-1 and TRBJ1-5; D ambiguous. Sample: PBMCs from blood, taken around two weeks before vaccination. The clonotype was recovered from a man aged 50 or older who received an inactivated influenza vaccine. The chain's CDR3 is CSARARMINQPQHF. The CDR3 DNA reads TGCAGTGCCCGGGCCCGTATGATAAATCAGCCCCAGCATTTT.